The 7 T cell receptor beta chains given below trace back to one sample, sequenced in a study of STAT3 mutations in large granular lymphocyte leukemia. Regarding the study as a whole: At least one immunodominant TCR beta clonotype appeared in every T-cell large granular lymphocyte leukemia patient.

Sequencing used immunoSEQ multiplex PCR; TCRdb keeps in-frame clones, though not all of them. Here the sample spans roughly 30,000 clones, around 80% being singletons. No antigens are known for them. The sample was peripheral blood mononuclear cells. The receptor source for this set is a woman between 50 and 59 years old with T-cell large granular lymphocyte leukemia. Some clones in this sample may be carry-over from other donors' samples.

The CDR3 is CASSPGLAGDGINEQFF. DNA for the CDR3: TGTGCCAGCTCACCGGGACTAGCGGGAGATGGTATCAATGAGCAGTTCTTC. The V gene is TRBV18, the J gene TRBJ2-1; 14 bases align to TRBD2. V lost 3 bases and J lost 6; bases outside the gene matches: 7. This CDR3 has 17 residues. CDR1 and CDR2 from the germline V gene are KGHSH and LQKENI.

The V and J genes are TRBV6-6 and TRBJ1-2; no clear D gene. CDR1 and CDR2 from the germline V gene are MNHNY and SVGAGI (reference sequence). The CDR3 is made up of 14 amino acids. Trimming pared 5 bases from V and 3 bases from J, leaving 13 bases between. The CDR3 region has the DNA TGTGCCAGCAGTCTCACCAATACTGACTATGGCTACACCTTC. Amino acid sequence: CASSLTNTDYGYTF.

CDR3 in amino acids: CASSSRTSGGSDEQYF. In DNA, the CDR3 is TGTGCCAGCAGTTCCCGGACTAGCGGAGGATCCGACGAGCAGTACTTC. This chain connects TRBV6-6 to TRBJ2-7, with 10 positions matching TRBD2. J lost 5 bases, V lost 4 bases, and 11 bases had no gene match. The CDR3 sequence is 16 residues long. CDR1 and CDR2 (germline): MNHNY, SVGAGI (reference sequence).

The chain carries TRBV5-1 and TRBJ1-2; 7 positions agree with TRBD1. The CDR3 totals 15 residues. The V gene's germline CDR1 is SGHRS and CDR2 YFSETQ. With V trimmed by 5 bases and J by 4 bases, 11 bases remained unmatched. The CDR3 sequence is CASRASGGGSYGYTF. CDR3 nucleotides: TGCGCCAGCAGGGCCTCAGGGGGAGGGAGCTATGGCTACACCTTC.

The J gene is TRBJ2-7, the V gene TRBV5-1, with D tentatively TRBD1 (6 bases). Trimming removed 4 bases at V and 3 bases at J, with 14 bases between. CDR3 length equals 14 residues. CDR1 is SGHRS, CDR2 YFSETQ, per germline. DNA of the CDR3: TGCGCCAGCAGCCCCAGAACAGGGAGCTACGAGCAGTACTTC. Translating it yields CASSPRTGSYEQYF.

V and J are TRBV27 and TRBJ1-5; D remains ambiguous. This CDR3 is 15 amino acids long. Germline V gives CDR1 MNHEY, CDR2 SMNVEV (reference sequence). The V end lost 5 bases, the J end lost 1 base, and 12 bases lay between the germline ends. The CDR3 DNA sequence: TGTGCCAGCAGTCCTAGGGTAGGAAGCAATCAGCCCCAGCATTTT. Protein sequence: CASSPRVGSNQPQHF.

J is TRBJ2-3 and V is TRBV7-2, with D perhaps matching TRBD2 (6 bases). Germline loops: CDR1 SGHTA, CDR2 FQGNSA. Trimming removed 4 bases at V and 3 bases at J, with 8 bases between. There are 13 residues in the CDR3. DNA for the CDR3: TGTGCCAGCAGCTATCGGGGGACAGATACGCAGTATTTT. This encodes CASSYRGTDTQYF.